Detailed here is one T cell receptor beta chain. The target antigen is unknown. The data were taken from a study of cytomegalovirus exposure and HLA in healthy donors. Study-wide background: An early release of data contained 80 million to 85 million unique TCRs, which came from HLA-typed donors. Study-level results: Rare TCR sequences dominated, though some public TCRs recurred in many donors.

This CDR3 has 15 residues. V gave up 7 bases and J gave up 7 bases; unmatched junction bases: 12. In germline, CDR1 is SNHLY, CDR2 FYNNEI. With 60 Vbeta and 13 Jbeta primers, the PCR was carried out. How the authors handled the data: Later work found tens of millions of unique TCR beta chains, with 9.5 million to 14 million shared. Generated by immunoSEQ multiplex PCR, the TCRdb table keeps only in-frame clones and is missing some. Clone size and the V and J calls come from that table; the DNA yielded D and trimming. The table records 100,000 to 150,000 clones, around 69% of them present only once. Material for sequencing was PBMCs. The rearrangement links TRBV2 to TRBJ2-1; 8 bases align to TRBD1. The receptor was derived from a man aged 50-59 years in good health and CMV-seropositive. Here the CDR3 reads CASTKGTGDRNEQFF. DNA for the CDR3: TGTGCCAGCACCAAAGGGACAGGAGACAGAAATGAGCAGTTCTTC.